This T cell receptor (beta chain) was sequenced for a study of blood T cell repertoires in COVID-19. About the study: Acute-phase and convalescent COVID-19 samples originated in the United States, Italy and Spain. Nucleic acid was either cDNA or gDNA, and it came from T cells, B-cell-depleted T cells, or PBMCs.

Per the original methods: Reference gene primer amplification gave estimated nucleated cell counts. Assay used: immunoSEQ multiplex PCR; TCRdb lists only in-frame clones, some missing. V, J and clone size are taken as reported in that table, and D and trimming were inferred from the DNA itself. The sample contains roughly 160,000 clones, approximately 86% of which appear only once. The ends lost 3 bases at V and 1 base at J; junction bases unmatched: 11. This CDR3 has 17 residues. Per the germline V gene, CDR1 is SGHNT and CDR2 is YYREEE (reference sequence). This TCR was recovered from a woman older than 75 with COVID-19, enrolled during active disease. Sequences were obtained from peripheral blood. J is TRBJ2-7 and V is TRBV5-4; TRBD1 matches at 9 bases. The CDR3 sequence is CASSYLPGQGVSYEQYF. Here the CDR3 DNA reads TGTGCCAGCAGCTACTTGCCGGGACAGGGAGTTTCCTACGAGCAGTACTTC.